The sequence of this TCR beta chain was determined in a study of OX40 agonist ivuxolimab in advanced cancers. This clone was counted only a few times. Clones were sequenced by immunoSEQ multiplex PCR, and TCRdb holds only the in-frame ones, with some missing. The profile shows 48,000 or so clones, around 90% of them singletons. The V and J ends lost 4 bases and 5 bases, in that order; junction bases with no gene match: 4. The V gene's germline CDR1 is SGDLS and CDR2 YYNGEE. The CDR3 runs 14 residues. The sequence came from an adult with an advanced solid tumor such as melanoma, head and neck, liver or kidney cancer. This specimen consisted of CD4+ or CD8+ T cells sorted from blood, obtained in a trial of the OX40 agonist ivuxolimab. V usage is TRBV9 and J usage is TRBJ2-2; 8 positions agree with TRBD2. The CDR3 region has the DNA TGTGCCAGCAGCCCCGGGGGGGCGACCGGGGAGCTGTTTTTT. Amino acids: CASSPGGATGELFF.